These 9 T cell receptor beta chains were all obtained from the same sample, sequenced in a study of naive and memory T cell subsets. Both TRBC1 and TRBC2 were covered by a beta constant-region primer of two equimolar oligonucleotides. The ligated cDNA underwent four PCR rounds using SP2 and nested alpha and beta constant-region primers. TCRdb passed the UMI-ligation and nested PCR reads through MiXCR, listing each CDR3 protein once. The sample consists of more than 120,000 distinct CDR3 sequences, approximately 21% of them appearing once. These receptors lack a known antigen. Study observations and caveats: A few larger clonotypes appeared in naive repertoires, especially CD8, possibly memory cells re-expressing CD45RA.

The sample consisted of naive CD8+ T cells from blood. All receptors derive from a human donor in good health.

The CDR3 coding sequence is TGTGCCAGCAGCGCCACAGGTAGCCCCCCGAGTGAGCAGTTCTTC. This encodes CASSATGSPPSEQFF. The chain carries TRBV7-9 and TRBJ2-1; possible D gene TRBD1, 5 bases. This CDR3 region has 15 residues. Looked up from germline, CDR1 is SEHNR and CDR2 is FQNEAQ (reference sequence). Trimming took off 5 bases at V and 9 bases at J, with 20 bases between the two ends.

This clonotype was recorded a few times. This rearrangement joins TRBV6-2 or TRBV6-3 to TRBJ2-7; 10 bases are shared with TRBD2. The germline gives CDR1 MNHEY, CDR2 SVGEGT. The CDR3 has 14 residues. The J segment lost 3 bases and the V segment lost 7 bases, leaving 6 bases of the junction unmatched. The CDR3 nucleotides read TGTGCCAGCACTTCTAGCGGGAGTTACTACGAGCAGTACTTC. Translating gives CASTSSGSYYEQYF.

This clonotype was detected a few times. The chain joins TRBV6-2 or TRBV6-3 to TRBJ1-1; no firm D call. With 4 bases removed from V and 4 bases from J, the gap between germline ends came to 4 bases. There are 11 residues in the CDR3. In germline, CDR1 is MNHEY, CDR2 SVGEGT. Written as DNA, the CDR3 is TGTGCCAGCAGTTTCCCCACTGAAGCTTTCTTT. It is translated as CASSFPTEAFF.

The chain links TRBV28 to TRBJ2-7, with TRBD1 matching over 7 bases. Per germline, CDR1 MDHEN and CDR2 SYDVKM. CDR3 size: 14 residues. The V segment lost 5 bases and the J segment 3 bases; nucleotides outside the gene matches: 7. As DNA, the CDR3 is TGTGCCAGCAGTCCCAGGACAGGTGGCTACGAGCAGTACTTC. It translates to CASSPRTGGYEQYF.

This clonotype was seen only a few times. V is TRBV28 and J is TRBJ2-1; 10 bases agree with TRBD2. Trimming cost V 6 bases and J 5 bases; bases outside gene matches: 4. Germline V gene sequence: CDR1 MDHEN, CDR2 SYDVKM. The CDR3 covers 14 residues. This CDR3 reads CASRLTSGHNEQFF. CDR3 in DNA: TGTGCCAGCAGGCTGACTAGCGGGCACAATGAGCAGTTCTTC.

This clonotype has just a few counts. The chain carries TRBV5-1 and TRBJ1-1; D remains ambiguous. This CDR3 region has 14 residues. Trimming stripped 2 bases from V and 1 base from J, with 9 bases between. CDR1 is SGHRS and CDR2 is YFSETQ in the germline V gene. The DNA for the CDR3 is TGCGCCAGCAGCTTATTATCCTCGAACACTGAAGCTTTCTTT. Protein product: CASSLLSSNTEAFF.

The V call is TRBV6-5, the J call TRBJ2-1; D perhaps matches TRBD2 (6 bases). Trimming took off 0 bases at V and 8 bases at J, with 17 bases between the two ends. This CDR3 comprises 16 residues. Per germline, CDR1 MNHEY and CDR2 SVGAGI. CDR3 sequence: CASSYSIGGGGDEQFF. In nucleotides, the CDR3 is TGTGCCAGCAGTTACTCGATCGGGGGAGGAGGGGATGAGCAGTTCTTC.

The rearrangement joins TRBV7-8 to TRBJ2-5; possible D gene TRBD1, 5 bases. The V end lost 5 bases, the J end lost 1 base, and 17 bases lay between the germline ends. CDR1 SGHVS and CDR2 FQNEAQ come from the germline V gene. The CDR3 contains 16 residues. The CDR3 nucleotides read TGTGCCAGCAGCCTAGGCTTAGTAGGGGTCCAAGAGACCCAGTACTTC. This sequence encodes CASSLGLVGVQETQYF. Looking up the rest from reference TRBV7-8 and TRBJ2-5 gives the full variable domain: GAGVSQSPRYKVAKRGQDVALRCDPISGHVSLFWYQQALGQGPEFLTYFQNEAQLDKSGLPSDRFFAERPEGSVSTLKIQRTQQEDSAVYLCASSLGLVGVQETQYFGPGTRLLVL.

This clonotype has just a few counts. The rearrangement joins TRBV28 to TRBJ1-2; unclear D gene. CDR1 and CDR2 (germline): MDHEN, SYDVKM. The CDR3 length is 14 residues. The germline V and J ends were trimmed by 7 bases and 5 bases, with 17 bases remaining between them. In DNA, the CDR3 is TGTGCCAGCAATGATGGCCTGTTAGGATATGGCTACACCTTC. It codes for CASNDGLLGYGYTF.